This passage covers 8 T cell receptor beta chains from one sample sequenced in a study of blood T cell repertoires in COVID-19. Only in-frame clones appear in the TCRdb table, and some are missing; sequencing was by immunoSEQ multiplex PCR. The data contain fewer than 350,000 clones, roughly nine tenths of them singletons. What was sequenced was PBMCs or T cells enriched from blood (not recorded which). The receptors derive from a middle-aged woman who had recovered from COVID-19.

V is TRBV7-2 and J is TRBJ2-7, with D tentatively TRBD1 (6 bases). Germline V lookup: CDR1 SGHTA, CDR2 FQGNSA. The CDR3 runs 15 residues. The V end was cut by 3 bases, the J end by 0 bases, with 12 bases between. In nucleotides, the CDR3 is TGTGCCAGCAGCTTCAGGGGCCAGAGCTCCTACGAGCAGTACTTC. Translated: CASSFRGQSSYEQYF.

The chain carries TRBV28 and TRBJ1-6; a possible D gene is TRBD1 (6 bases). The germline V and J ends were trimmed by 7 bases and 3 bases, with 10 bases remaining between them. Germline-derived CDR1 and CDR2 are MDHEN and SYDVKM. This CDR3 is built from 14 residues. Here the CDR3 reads CASIGGNYNSPLHF. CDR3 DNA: TGTGCCAGCATAGGGGGTAACTATAATTCACCCCTCCACTTT. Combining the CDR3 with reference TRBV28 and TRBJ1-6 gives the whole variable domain DVKVTQSSRYLVKRTGEKVFLECVQDMDHENMFWYRQDPGLGLRLIYFSYDVKMKEKGDIPEGYSVSREKKERFSLILESASTNQTSMYLCASIGGNYNSPLHFGNGTRLTVT.

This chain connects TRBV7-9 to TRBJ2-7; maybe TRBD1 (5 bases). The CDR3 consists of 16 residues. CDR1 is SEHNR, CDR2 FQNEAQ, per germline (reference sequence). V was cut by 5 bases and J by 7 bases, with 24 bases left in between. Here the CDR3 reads CASSPRGPGLVQEQYF. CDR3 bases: TGTGCCAGCAGCCCTAGGGGTCCCGGGTTGGTTCAAGAGCAGTACTTC.

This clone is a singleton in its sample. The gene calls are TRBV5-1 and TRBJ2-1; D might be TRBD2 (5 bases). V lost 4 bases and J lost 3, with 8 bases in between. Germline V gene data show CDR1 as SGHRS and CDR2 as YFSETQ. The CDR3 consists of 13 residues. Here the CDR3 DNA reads TGCGCCAGCAGCGTGACTAACTACAATGAGCAGTTCTTC. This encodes CASSVTNYNEQFF.

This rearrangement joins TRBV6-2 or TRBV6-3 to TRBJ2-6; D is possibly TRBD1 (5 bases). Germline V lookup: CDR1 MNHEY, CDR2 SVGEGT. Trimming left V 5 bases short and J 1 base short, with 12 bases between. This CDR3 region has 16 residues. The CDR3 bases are TGTGCCAGCAGTATCGGCAGGGTATCTGGGGCCAACGTCCTGACTTTC. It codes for CASSIGRVSGANVLTF.

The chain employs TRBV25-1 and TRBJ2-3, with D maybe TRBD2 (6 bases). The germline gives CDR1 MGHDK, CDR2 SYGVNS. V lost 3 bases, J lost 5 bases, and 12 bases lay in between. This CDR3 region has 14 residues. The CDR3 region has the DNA TGTGCCAGCAGTGAGTCGGGAGCTAAAGATACGCAGTATTTT. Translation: CASSESGAKDTQYF.

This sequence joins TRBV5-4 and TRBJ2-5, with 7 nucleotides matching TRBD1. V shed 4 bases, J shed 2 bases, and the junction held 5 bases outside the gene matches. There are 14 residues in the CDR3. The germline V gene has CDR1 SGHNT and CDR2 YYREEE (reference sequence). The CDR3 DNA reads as TGTGCCAGCAGCGGGGACAGAATACAAGAGACCCAGTACTTC. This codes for CASSGDRIQETQYF. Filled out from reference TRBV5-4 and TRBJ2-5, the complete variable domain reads ETGVTQSPTHLIKTRGQQVTLRCSSQSGHNTVSWYQQALGQGPQFIFQYYREEENGRGNFPPRFSGLQFPNYSSELNVNALELDDSALYLCASSGDRIQETQYFGPGTRLLVL.

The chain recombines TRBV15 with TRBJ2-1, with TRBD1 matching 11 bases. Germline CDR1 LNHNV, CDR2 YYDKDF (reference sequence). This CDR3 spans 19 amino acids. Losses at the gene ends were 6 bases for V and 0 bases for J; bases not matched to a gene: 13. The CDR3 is CATSGVGTGGSSSYNEQFF. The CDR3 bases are TGTGCCACCAGTGGCGTGGGGACAGGGGGATCGAGCTCCTACAATGAGCAGTTCTTC.